These 32 T cell receptor beta chains originate from one sample sequenced in a study of blood T cell repertoires in COVID-19. TCRdb keeps only in-frame clones here, not all; method: immunoSEQ multiplex PCR. Here the sample spans about 72,000 clones, roughly 86% being singletons. The sample taken for sequencing was peripheral blood. These receptors were taken from a woman in her sixties or seventies with acute or convalescent COVID-19.

This clone came up once. The chain recombines TRBV28 with TRBJ1-1; 7 nucleotides align to TRBD1. CDR1 is MDHEN, CDR2 SYDVKM, per germline. The junction had 8 bases not matched to a gene; V was cut back by 6 bases and J by 1 base. CDR3 length equals 15 residues. The CDR3 region is CASRSVGTENTEAFF. CDR3 in DNA: TGTGCCAGCAGGTCAGTAGGGACAGAGAACACTGAAGCTTTCTTT.

Here the CDR3 DNA reads TGCGCCAGCAGCTTGATGGTAGCGGGGGGCTACAATGAGCAGTTCTTC. The encoded protein is CASSLMVAGGYNEQFF. The gene calls are TRBV5-1 and TRBJ2-1, with 10 bases that match TRBD2. Germline V gives CDR1 SGHRS, CDR2 YFSETQ. The CDR3 runs to 16 residues. V gave up 1 base and J gave up 3 bases; unmatched junction bases: 4.

The J gene is TRBJ2-7, the V gene TRBV19; D is undetermined. This CDR3 has 15 residues. The V gene's germline CDR1 is LNHDA and CDR2 SQIVND (reference sequence). Between the trimmed V and J ends, which lost 4 bases and 2 bases, there was a span of 15 bases. The CDR3 DNA reads TGTGCCAGTAGTAAAGTTTCCCTACTGACCTACGAGCAGTACTTC. Residues: CASSKVSLLTYEQYF.

The rearrangement uses TRBV7-2 and TRBJ2-3; 10 nucleotides line up with TRBD2. This CDR3 region has 16 residues. Trimming took 1 base from V and 0 from J; bases not matched to a gene: 1. Germline CDR1 reads SGHTA; CDR2 reads FQGNSA. The CDR3 DNA sequence: TGTGCCAGCAGCTTAGTACTAGCGGGGAGCACAGATACGCAGTATTTT. Its translation: CASSLVLAGSTDTQYF. Supplemented by reference TRBV7-2 and TRBJ2-3, the full variable domain reads GAGVSQSPSNKVTEKGKDVELRCDPISGHTALYWYRQSLGQGLEFLIYFQGNSAPDKSGLPSDRFSAERTGGSVSTLTIQRTQQEDSAVYLCASSLVLAGSTDTQYFGPGTRLTVL.

The V call is TRBV19, the J call TRBJ1-3; D is perhaps TRBD1 (6 bases). Germline CDR1 reads LNHDA; CDR2 reads SQIVND (reference sequence). Trimming removed 1 base from V and 4 bases from J, with 14 bases in between. The CDR3 is 16 amino acids. CDR3 in DNA: TGTGCCAGTAGTATAGTGGGGACACCAGGAGGAAACACCATATATTTT. Its protein is CASSIVGTPGGNTIYF.

The chain couples TRBV28 to TRBJ2-7; 12 nucleotides line up with TRBD2. This CDR3 comprises 16 residues. The V segment lost 4 bases and the J segment 5 bases; nucleotides outside the gene matches: 9. CDR1 and CDR2 (germline): MDHEN, SYDVKM. The CDR3 protein is CASSSPGLAGIHEQYF. CDR3 in DNA: TGTGCCAGCAGTTCCCCGGGACTAGCGGGTATCCACGAGCAGTACTTC.

This clone was seen a few times. The V and J genes are TRBV20-1 and TRBJ1-1; unclear D gene. Germline loops: CDR1 DFQATT, CDR2 SNEGSKA (reference sequence). The CDR3 runs to 11 residues. V gave up 6 bases and J gave up 7 bases, with 12 bases separating them. CDR3 sequence: CSAQRRDEAFF. Here the CDR3 DNA reads TGCAGTGCCCAACGACGGGATGAAGCTTTCTTT.

V gene TRBV30 combines with J gene TRBJ2-7; TRBD2 aligns across 12 bases. Germline V gene lookup returns CDR1 GTSNPN and CDR2 SVGIG (reference sequence). With V trimmed by 4 bases and J by 5 bases, 3 bases remained unmatched. CDR3 length equals 13 residues. CDR3 nucleotides: TGTGCCTGGAAACTAGCGGGGGGCCACGAGCAGTACTTC. It encodes CAWKLAGGHEQYF.

This clone turned up a few times. The CDR3 is CASSRLDNTGELFF. CDR3 in DNA: TGTGCCAGCAGTAGACTAGATAACACCGGGGAGCTGTTTTTT. This chain links TRBV6-5 with TRBJ2-2, with D possibly being TRBD2 (6 bases). CDR3 length: 14 residues. Trimming removed 5 bases from V and 2 bases from J, with 9 bases in between. In germline, CDR1 is MNHEY, CDR2 SVGAGI.

J is TRBJ2-2 and V is TRBV5-4, with 8 positions matching TRBD1. This CDR3 region has 17 residues. Germline-derived CDR1 and CDR2 are SGHNT and YYREEE (reference sequence). V lost 5 bases, J lost 0 bases, and 9 bases stayed unmatched. CDR3 in DNA: TGTGCCAGCAGTCTCAGGACAGGGCCAGCGAACACCGGGGAGCTGTTTTTT. Amino acids: CASSLRTGPANTGELFF.

The CDR3 region has the DNA TGTGCCAGCAGTGAATATGAGCGGGGGTTCAATGAGCAGTTCTTC. Translating gives CASSEYERGFNEQFF. This chain joins TRBV6-1 and TRBJ2-1, with TRBD2 matching 8 bases. This CDR3 is 15 amino acids long. The germline V gene has CDR1 MNHNS and CDR2 SASEGT. V lost 2 bases, J lost 6 bases, and 6 bases stayed unmatched.

This chain connects TRBV6-5 to TRBJ1-1, with D perhaps matching TRBD1 (5 bases). Germline CDR1 reads MNHEY; CDR2 reads SVGAGI. V was clipped by 5 bases and J by 7 bases, with 17 bases between them. This CDR3 has 14 residues. CDR3 amino acids: CASSPSGGYGEAFF. DNA of the CDR3: TGTGCCAGCAGTCCCTCGGGGGGTTACGGTGAAGCTTTCTTT.

The chain uses TRBV5-4 and TRBJ2-2; 10 bases fit TRBD2. The junction had 4 bases not matched to a gene; V was cut back by 4 bases and J by 1 base. CDR1 and CDR2 (germline): SGHNT, YYREEE (reference sequence). CDR3 length equals 16 residues. CDR3 sequence: CASSPTSGKNTGELFF. CDR3 coding DNA: TGTGCCAGCAGCCCTACTAGCGGGAAGAACACCGGGGAGCTGTTTTTT.

The chain links TRBV20-1 to TRBJ1-1, with TRBD1 matching over 7 bases. The CDR3 sequence is 14 residues long. J lost 4 bases, V lost 3 bases, and 8 bases had no gene match. The V gene's germline CDR1 is DFQATT and CDR2 SNEGSKA (reference sequence). The CDR3 DNA is TGCAGTGCTAGTCTAGACAGGGTTGTCACTGAAGCTTTCTTT. Translating gives CSASLDRVVTEAFF.

J is TRBJ1-2 and V is TRBV5-4; D is ambiguous. CDR1 and CDR2 (germline): SGHNT, YYREEE (reference sequence). The ends were cut back, 6 bases at V and 3 bases at J, with 15 bases in the middle. The CDR3 is 14 amino acids. CDR3: CASTPGAQYYGYTF. CDR3 nucleotides: TGTGCCAGCACCCCAGGCGCGCAGTACTATGGCTACACCTTC.

This chain joins TRBV7-8 and TRBJ2-1, with 16 nucleotides matching TRBD2. The trim removed 2 bases at V and 15 bases at J, leaving 7 bases unmatched. The CDR3 is made up of 15 amino acids. Germline values: CDR1 SGHVS, CDR2 FQNEAQ. As DNA, the CDR3 is TGTGCCAGCAGCTTACCGGGACTAGCGGGGGGGGCCCCGTTCTTC. Its protein is CASSLPGLAGGAPFF.

The chain uses TRBV12-3 or TRBV12-4 and TRBJ1-1; the D is unclear. The ends were cut back, 3 bases at V and 5 bases at J, with 7 bases in the middle. The length of the CDR3 is 12 residues. The CDR3 sequence: CASSLLSTEAFF. In nucleotides, the CDR3 is TGTGCCAGCAGTTTGCTAAGTACTGAAGCTTTCTTT.

Only one count was recorded for this clone. One junction end does not reproduce the germline sequence, and a read error may be involved. The chain is built from TRBV7-2 and TRBJ2-1, with D possibly TRBD2 on 5 matching bases. The CDR3 covers 15 residues. Germline V gene data show CDR1 as SGHTA and CDR2 as FQGNSA. Here the CDR3 reads CASSLAIGSYNEQFF. Written as DNA, the CDR3 is TGTGCCAGCAGCCTAGCAATTGGCAGTTACAATGAGCAGTTCTTC.

The chain joins TRBV7-2 to TRBJ2-5; D perhaps matches TRBD1 (6 bases). V was cut by 3 bases and J by 4 bases, with 15 bases left in between. CDR3 length equals 15 residues. Germline V gene sequence: CDR1 SGHTA, CDR2 FQGNSA. The CDR3 spells CASSFGGREVETQYF. DNA for the CDR3: TGTGCCAGCAGCTTTGGGGGCAGAGAAGTAGAGACCCAGTACTTC.

This clone has only a few counts. The J gene is TRBJ2-1, the V gene TRBV10-3; 9 nucleotides align to TRBD2. The CDR3 has 16 residues. CDR1 and CDR2 from the germline V gene are ENHRY and SYGVKD. The V segment lost 7 bases and the J segment 0 bases; nucleotides outside the gene matches: 7. DNA for the CDR3: TGTGCCATCACTGGGGCTAGCGGGGACTCCTACAATGAGCAGTTCTTC. Translation: CAITGASGDSYNEQFF.

This chain uses TRBV19 with TRBJ1-2, with 7 bases fitting TRBD1. This CDR3 has 14 amino acids. Germline CDR1 reads LNHDA; CDR2 reads SQIVND (reference sequence). Trimming at V came to 0 bases and at J to 4 bases, leaving 2 bases not matched to a gene. This CDR3 reads CASSIDEGAYGYTF. The CDR3 coding sequence is TGTGCCAGTAGTATAGATGAGGGGGCCTATGGCTACACCTTC.

The chain recombines TRBV24-1 with TRBJ2-2; TRBD1 matches at 9 bases. The germline V gene encodes CDR1 KGHDR and CDR2 SFDVKD. The CDR3 totals 16 residues. V lost 7 bases and J lost 1; bases outside the gene matches: 6. CDR3 sequence: CATRETGQGNTGELFF. The CDR3 DNA reads TGTGCCACCAGAGAAACGGGACAGGGGAACACCGGGGAGCTGTTTTTT.

This rearrangement joins TRBV2 to TRBJ2-1; 9 bases match TRBD2. The CDR3 has 15 amino acids. J was trimmed by 7 bases and V by 6 bases; bases with no gene match: 10. CDR1 and CDR2 (germline): SNHLY, FYNNEI. CDR3 residues: CASSPLRGGSNEQFF. CDR3 bases: TGTGCCAGCAGCCCCTTGCGGGGGGGGTCTAATGAGCAGTTCTTC.

The chain has TRBV5-1 and TRBJ1-2; maybe TRBD1 (6 bases). This CDR3 has 15 amino acids. CDR1 SGHRS and CDR2 YFSETQ come from the germline V gene. Trimming took off 1 base at V and 6 bases at J, with 16 bases between the two ends. The CDR3, as DNA: TGCGCCAGCAGCTTGAAGGGGCAGGGGAGCGATGGCTACACCTTC. It yields the protein CASSLKGQGSDGYTF.

V usage is TRBV7-9 and J usage is TRBJ1-2; 8 bases map to TRBD1. CDR3 length: 16 residues. Per germline, CDR1 SEHNR and CDR2 FQNEAQ (reference sequence). The V segment lost 1 base and the J segment 7 bases; nucleotides outside the gene matches: 11. CDR3 sequence reads: CASSLGPAGGKSGYTF. CDR3 sequence (DNA): TGTGCCAGCAGCTTAGGCCCTGCAGGGGGCAAAAGTGGCTACACCTTC.

The count of this clone is one. This sequence joins TRBV6-5 and TRBJ2-1, with D possibly being TRBD1 (5 bases). The germline V gene has CDR1 MNHEY and CDR2 SVGAGI. This CDR3 contains 14 residues. V lost 0 bases and J lost 10, with 13 bases in between. CDR3 loop: CASSYSVWGPEQFF. CDR3 DNA sequence: TGTGCCAGCAGTTACTCGGTTTGGGGCCCCGAGCAGTTCTTC.

The chain uses TRBV3-1 (or the pseudogene TRBV3-2) and TRBJ2-5; D not certain. Germline V gene data show CDR1 as LGHDT and CDR2 as YNNKEL (reference sequence). The CDR3 extends over 11 amino acids. The ends were cut back, 3 bases at V and 4 bases at J, with 3 bases in the middle. CDR3: CASSQRETQYF. Written as DNA, the CDR3 is TGTGCCAGCAGCCAGCGAGAGACCCAGTACTTC.

This sequence joins TRBV5-1 and TRBJ1-4; D ambiguous. With 1 base removed from V and 0 bases from J, the gap between germline ends came to 7 bases. Germline lookup yields CDR1 SGHRS and CDR2 YFSETQ. The CDR3 length is 15 residues. CDR3 DNA: TGCGCCAGCAGCTTGTACCCAGCAACTAATGAAAAACTGTTTTTT. Translated, it gives CASSLYPATNEKLFF.

The chain employs TRBV5-1 and TRBJ2-2; D perhaps matches TRBD1 (6 bases). V lost 7 bases and J 0 bases, leaving 19 bases between the germline ends. This CDR3 is built from 17 residues. Germline V CDR1 and CDR2: SGHRS, YFSETQ. The CDR3, as DNA: TGCGCCAGCGAGCTTGGGAGTACAGGGACGAACACCGGGGAGCTGTTTTTT. This translates into CASELGSTGTNTGELFF.

V is TRBV7-9 and J is TRBJ1-1, with 8 positions matching TRBD1. Germline CDR1 SEHNR, CDR2 FQNEAQ (reference sequence). V lost 5 bases to trimming and J lost 11 bases; unmatched junction nucleotides: 7. This CDR3 spans 12 amino acids. CDR3 region: CASSPRTGRAFF. The CDR3 coding sequence is TGTGCCAGCAGCCCAAGGACAGGGCGGGCTTTCTTT.

In its sample, this clone was seen a few times. The chain is built from TRBV4-1 and TRBJ1-2, with 7 bases fitting TRBD1. The CDR3 has 15 amino acids. Unmatched junction bases numbered 10, after V lost 4 bases and J lost 5 bases. Germline V gives CDR1 MGHRA, CDR2 YSYEKL. The CDR3 sequence: CASSPFFRGFYGYTF. CDR3 nucleotide sequence: TGCGCCAGCAGCCCTTTCTTCAGGGGGTTTTATGGCTACACCTTC.

V is TRBV18 and J is TRBJ1-5, with D uncertain. This CDR3 is built from 16 residues. V lost 3 bases and J 4 bases, leaving 16 bases between the germline ends. The germline V gene encodes CDR1 KGHSH and CDR2 LQKENI. The CDR3: CASSPNPPGRNQPQHF. The CDR3 DNA sequence: TGTGCCAGCTCACCCAATCCCCCGGGTAGGAATCAGCCCCAGCATTTT.